This record looks at one T cell receptor beta chain sequence and its context. Germline V gives CDR1 KGHSH, CDR2 LQKENI. After removal of 3 bases from V and 4 bases from J, the junction contained 6 bases not matched to a gene. The CDR3 is 16 residues long. The data were obtained in a study of T cell changes during pregnancy in multiple sclerosis. Profiled with immunoSEQ multiplex PCR; TCRdb holds only in-frame clones, not every one. In the table there are under 70,000 clones, 85% to 95% of which are singletons. Sequenced here: peripheral blood, sampled in the third trimester of pregnancy. The receptor was derived from a female donor in good health, enrolled as a control in a pregnancy study. The chain carries TRBV18 and TRBJ2-2, with 9 bases that match TRBD2. The CDR3 reads CASSPLSGGFTGELFF. The CDR3 DNA reads as TGTGCCAGCTCACCCCTAAGCGGGGGGTTCACCGGGGAGCTGTTTTTT.